Following are 7 T cell receptor beta chains from one sample sequenced in a study of tumor-infiltrating lymphocytes in primary liver carcinoma. The researchers produced TCR beta cDNA from approximately 0.45 ug total RNA with a constant-region primer. Slightly modified ARM-PCR with three nested multiplex PCR rounds yielded TCR beta libraries. TRBV1-TRBV30 forward and Cbeta reverse primers drove the first two approximately 10-cycle rounds. TCRdb independently ran MiXCR on the multiplex PCR reads; one entry per CDR3 protein. Of hundreds of thousands of distinct CDR3 sequences listed, approximately 65% are singletons. Germline DNA was also extracted, and blood RNA derived from unsorted whole blood. The specimen was peripheral blood. Source of these receptors: a middle-aged man with primary liver carcinoma and hepatitis B virus infection.

About this clonotype itself: The conserved phenylalanine or tryptophan normally closing the CDR3 is absent here, so this likely arose from a read error. The rearrangement joins TRBV6-5 to TRBJ2-5; 8 positions agree with TRBD2. V dropped 7 bases and J dropped 5; count of bases not matched to a gene: 12. CDR3 length equals 15 residues. Germline CDR1 and CDR2: MNHEY and SVGAGI. CDR3: CASTPSGGSGETQYL. CDR3 bases: TGTGCCAGCACCCCCAGCGGGGGAAGTGGGGAGACCCAGTACTTA.

This clonotype has a count of ten or more. The chain employs TRBV6-5 and TRBJ1-6, with D possibly TRBD1 on 6 matching bases. Trimming pared 7 bases from V and 7 bases from J, leaving 14 bases between. The CDR3 length is 14 residues. Germline loops: CDR1 MNHEY, CDR2 SVGAGI. CDR3 residues: CASKYRALNSPLHF. The CDR3 DNA sequence: TGTGCCAGCAAGTACAGGGCGCTAAATTCACCCCTCCACTTT.

This clonotype was recorded once. A read error may be the cause here, since a much bigger clone is one base away. The V and J genes are TRBV7-8 and TRBJ1-6, with no clear D. Germline V gene sequence: CDR1 SGHVS, CDR2 FQNEAQ. The CDR3 sequence is 14 residues long. CDR3 in amino acids: CASGLAAEGSPLHF. The DNA for the CDR3 is TGTGCCAGCGGCTTAGCCGCAGAAGGGTCACCCCTCCACTTT.

This clonotype was counted ten times or more. V is TRBV12-3 or TRBV12-4 and J is TRBJ2-1; perhaps TRBD2 as D (6 bases). CDR3 length equals 14 residues. Trimming removed 3 bases at V and 6 bases at J, with 12 bases between. In nucleotides, the CDR3 is TGTGCCAGCAGTTTTCCAGCTAGCGCCAATGAGCAGTTCTTC. Translated: CASSFPASANEQFF.

There are many counts of this clonotype. The chain is built from TRBV6-1 and TRBJ2-7; 8 nucleotides agree with TRBD2. V lost 4 bases to trimming and J lost 4 bases; unmatched junction nucleotides: 6. The V gene's germline CDR1 is MNHNS and CDR2 SASEGT. CDR3 size: 14 residues. DNA for the CDR3: TGTGCCAGCAGTGTAATAGCGGGGCTATACGAGCAGTACTTC. Translation: CASSVIAGLYEQYF.

This clonotype was seen a few times. The chain has TRBV5-4 and TRBJ2-7, with 8 bases matching TRBD2. J gave up 10 bases and V 0 bases, and 12 bases lay outside the gene matches. Germline CDR1 reads SGHNT; CDR2 reads YYREEE (reference sequence). The CDR3 totals 15 residues. Here the CDR3 reads CASSLGGLERGRQYF. The DNA of the CDR3 is TGTGCCAGCAGCTTGGGCGGGTTGGAGCGGGGGCGTCAGTACTTC.

With respect to this clonotype: A much larger clone lies one base from this, so it may be a read error. The rearrangement uses TRBV6-6 and TRBJ2-5; 11 positions match TRBD2. CDR1 and CDR2 (germline): MNHNY, SVGAGI (reference sequence). Germline trimming cut 9 bases from V and 2 bases from J; bases unmatched to any gene: 11. The CDR3 has 16 residues. CDR3 sequence reads: CARPLVLAGVQETQYF. The DNA of the CDR3 is TGTGCCAGACCCTTGGTACTAGCGGGAGTTCAAGAGACCCAGTACTTC.